This paragraph reports one T cell receptor beta chain. V was pared by 3 bases and J by 1 base, with 10 bases between. Germline V gives CDR1 LNHDA, CDR2 SQIVND (reference sequence). This CDR3 is built from 14 residues. Study processing details: Amplified reference gene primers provided the basis for estimating nucleated cell counts. The data were produced by immunoSEQ multiplex PCR, yet TCRdb's version contains in-frame clones alone and is incomplete. For V, J and clone size, that table is used; D and trimming come from the DNA. The repertoire holds about 160,000 clones, with under 85% as singletons. The data derive from a study of blood T cell repertoires in COVID-19. While infection was still active, Seattle patients were enrolled and then followed longitudinally.

The clonotype originates from a man aged 80 or over with COVID-19, enrolled during active disease. The chain carries TRBV19 and TRBJ2-7; D is unclear. Sequencing was done on a sample of peripheral blood. DNA of the CDR3: TGTGCCAGTAGTATTGGGTCAGGTTCCTACGAGCAGTACTTC. Translated: CASSIGSGSYEQYF. Together with reference TRBV19 and TRBJ2-7, the CDR3 gives the full variable domain: DGGITQSPKYLFRKEGQNVTLSCEQNLNHDAMYWYRQDPGQGLRLIYYSQIVNDFQKGDIAEGYSVSREKKESFPLTVTSAQKNPTAFYLCASSIGSGSYEQYFGPGTRLTVT.